This entry concerns a single T cell receptor (beta chain). No antigen is known for it. For bulk TCR libraries, previously described methods and listed TCR primers were used. TCRdb redid the calling of the PCR reads with MiXCR, one entry per CDR3 protein. The sample lists about 89,000 distinct CDR3 sequences; 15% to 20% were seen once. The record originates from a study of molecular identifiers for immune sequencing clone quantification. Study-level background: In replicates, RNA from approximately 22,000 or 94,000 naive CD8 cells was split five ways, four sequenced.

Trimming cost V 6 bases and J 8 bases, with 11 bases left between them. Germline V lookup: CDR1 MNHEY, CDR2 SVGEGT. This CDR3 contains 13 residues. Points from the study as a whole: Clones above 20 RNA copies contained over 98% of effector molecules but under 1% of naive ones.

The chain has TRBV6-2 or TRBV6-3 and TRBJ1-6; D not resolved. The sequence was collected from a human donor in good health. Some libraries in this study had Jurkat cell RNA spiked in. The sequenced material came from naive CD8+ T cells from blood, with Jurkat cell RNA spiked in. Subset described: FACS-sorted CD8+CD4-CCR7+CD45RA+ naive T cells. CDR3 sequence (DNA): TGTGCCAGCAGCATCTCACTATATTCACCCCTCCACTTT. Translating gives CASSISLYSPLHF.